Sequencing of this TCR beta chain was carried out in a study of shared clonotypes between healthy human individuals. Healthy adults negative for HIV, lacking recent acute infections or vaccinations, served as donors. Into CD45RA+ naive and CD45RA-negative memory subsets, the CD4+ cells were split. In this sample, this clone turned up once. Its antigen is currently unknown. The CDR3 loop spans 14 amino acids. Trimming took off 3 bases at V and 3 bases at J, with 12 bases between the two ends. Germline CDR1 and CDR2: MNHEY and SMNVEV (reference sequence). Assay execution took place at the deep level. Profiled with immunoSEQ multiplex PCR; TCRdb holds only in-frame clones, not every one. The repertoire holds 2,100,000 or so clones, with around 95% as singletons. Overall study findings and caveats: Naive subsets tended to show greater estimated richness than memory subsets.

Material: naive CD4+ T cells sorted from blood. Described subset: CD45RA+ positively selected. The source is a man between 18 and 29 years old in good health. This chain joins TRBV27 and TRBJ2-7; a possible D gene is TRBD1 (5 bases). Written as DNA, the CDR3 is TGTGCCAGCAGTTTTTGGTATCAGGGCTACGAGCAGTACTTC. It specifies CASSFWYQGYEQYF.